Shown below are 11 T cell receptor beta chains from a single sample sequenced in a study of blood T cell repertoires in COVID-19. Profiling relied on immunoSEQ multiplex PCR, and the TCRdb table lists in-frame clones only, not all of them. The profile covers some 60,000 clones, with 80% to 85% appearing a single time and about 9.2% taken by the ten largest. Sequencing used peripheral blood. The receptor source for this set is a man older than 75 with COVID-19, enrolled during active disease.

CDR3 sequence: CASSPPPVGNTEAFF. CDR3 coding DNA: TGTGCCAGCTCACCACCGCCGGTCGGGAACACTGAAGCTTTCTTT. The chain has TRBV18 and TRBJ1-1, with D unclear. The germline V and J ends were trimmed by 0 bases and 1 base, with 9 bases remaining between them. The germline V gene has CDR1 KGHSH and CDR2 LQKENI. There are 15 residues in the CDR3.

V usage is TRBV9 and J usage is TRBJ1-2; 8 positions match TRBD1. The CDR3 contains 17 residues. Germline V gene sequence: CDR1 SGDLS, CDR2 YYNGEE. The junction had 10 bases not matched to a gene; V was cut back by 0 bases and J by 3 bases. The CDR3, as DNA: TGTGCCAGCAGCGTAGAAGCCAGGGGGCGGGTCGACTATGGCTACACCTTC. It yields the protein CASSVEARGRVDYGYTF.

This chain uses TRBV7-8 with TRBJ2-7, with TRBD1 as a possible D gene (6 bases). Germline lookup yields CDR1 SGHVS and CDR2 FQNEAQ. The CDR3 has 14 amino acids. Trimming cost V 1 base and J 4 bases, with 11 bases left between them. This CDR3 reads CASSLEGVWYEQYV. CDR3 nucleotides: TGTGCCAGCAGCTTAGAGGGGGTATGGTACGAGCAGTACGTC.

The chain recombines TRBV10-3 with TRBJ2-2; 10 bases agree with TRBD2. CDR1 ENHRY and CDR2 SYGVKD come from the germline V gene. J was trimmed by 0 bases and V by 8 bases; bases with no gene match: 9. This CDR3 spans 17 amino acids. DNA of the CDR3: TGTGCCATCGGCGCAGCGGGGGGGATTCCGAACACCGGGGAGCTGTTTTTT. Protein product: CAIGAAGGIPNTGELFF.

This chain links TRBV11-2 with TRBJ2-5; the D is unclear. The CDR3 is 13 residues long. V lost 3 bases and J 2 bases, leaving 7 bases between the germline ends. Looked up from germline, CDR1 is SGHAT and CDR2 is FQNNGV. In DNA form, the CDR3 reads TGTGCCAGCAGCTTGGCAGAACAAGAGACCCAGTACTTC. Translating it yields CASSLAEQETQYF.

The genes are TRBV19 and TRBJ2-4; 7 bases match TRBD1. The J segment lost 5 bases and the V segment lost 6 bases, leaving 7 bases of the junction unmatched. This CDR3 is 14 amino acids long. CDR1 is LNHDA, CDR2 SQIVND, per germline (reference sequence). This CDR3 reads CASSNRGSENIQYF. DNA of the CDR3: TGTGCCAGTAGCAACAGGGGATCGGAAAACATTCAGTACTTC.

The chain is built from TRBV29-1 and TRBJ2-1; TRBD1 matches at 9 bases. The V segment lost 4 bases and the J segment 5 bases; nucleotides outside the gene matches: 9. The CDR3 spans 15 residues. Germline CDR1 reads SQVTM; CDR2 reads ANQGSEA. CDR3 region: CSVGSGTGRNNEQFF. The CDR3 nucleotides are TGCAGCGTTGGTTCCGGGACAGGGAGGAACAATGAGCAGTTCTTC.

This clone was detected only once. V usage is TRBV9 and J usage is TRBJ1-3; TRBD1 matches at 7 bases. With 6 bases clipped from V and 3 bases from J, the junction kept 12 bases outside the gene matches. In germline, CDR1 is SGDLS, CDR2 YYNGEE. This CDR3 contains 16 residues. As DNA, the CDR3 is TGTGCCAGCAACCGGCTAGGGACAGAGATTGGAAACACCATATATTTT. Its translation: CASNRLGTEIGNTIYF.

The rearrangement joins TRBV6-5 to TRBJ2-7, with 7 bases fitting TRBD1. This CDR3 contains 13 residues. CDR1 and CDR2 from the germline V gene are MNHEY and SVGAGI. Trimming took 4 bases from V and 1 from J; bases not matched to a gene: 1. CDR3 DNA: TGTGCCAGCAGTTTGGACAGGTCCTACGAGCAGTACTTC. The encoded protein is CASSLDRSYEQYF.

The V and J genes are TRBV6-5 and TRBJ1-5, with 9 positions matching TRBD1. CDR1 and CDR2 from the germline V gene are MNHEY and SVGAGI. With 5 bases clipped from V and 6 bases from J, the junction kept 8 bases outside the gene matches. The CDR3 is made up of 15 amino acids. The CDR3 loop reads CASSPYDRGGQPQHF. In nucleotides, the CDR3 is TGTGCCAGCAGTCCGTACGACAGGGGGGGTCAGCCCCAGCATTTT.

The chain couples TRBV3-1 (or the pseudogene TRBV3-2) to TRBJ1-1; D unresolved. V was cut by 0 bases and J by 11 bases, with 10 bases left in between. The CDR3 length is 12 residues. Germline loops: CDR1 LGHDT, CDR2 YNNKEL (reference sequence). CDR3 region: CASSQETGEAFF. The CDR3 coding sequence is TGTGCCAGCAGCCAAGAAACCGGGGAGGCTTTCTTT.